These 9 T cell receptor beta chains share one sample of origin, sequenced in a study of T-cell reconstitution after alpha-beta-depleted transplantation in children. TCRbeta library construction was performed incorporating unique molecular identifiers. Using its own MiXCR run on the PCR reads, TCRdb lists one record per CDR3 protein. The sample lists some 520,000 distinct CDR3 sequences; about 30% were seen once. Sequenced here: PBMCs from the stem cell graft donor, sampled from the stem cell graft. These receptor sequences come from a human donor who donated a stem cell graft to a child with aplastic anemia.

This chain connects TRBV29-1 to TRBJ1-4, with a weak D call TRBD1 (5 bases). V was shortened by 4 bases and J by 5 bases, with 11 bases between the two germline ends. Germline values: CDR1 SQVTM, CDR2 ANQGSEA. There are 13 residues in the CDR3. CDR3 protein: CSVAPGLNEKLFF. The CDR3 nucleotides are TGCAGCGTTGCCCCGGGACTAAATGAAAAACTGTTTTTT.

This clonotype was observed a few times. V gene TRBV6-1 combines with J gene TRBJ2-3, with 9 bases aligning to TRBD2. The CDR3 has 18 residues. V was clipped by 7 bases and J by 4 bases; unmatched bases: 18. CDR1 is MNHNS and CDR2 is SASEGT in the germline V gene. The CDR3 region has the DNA TGTGCCAGCACGGCGCGAGATAGGGCGGGAGGGTTCTCAGATACGCAGTATTTT. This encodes CASTARDRAGGFSDTQYF.

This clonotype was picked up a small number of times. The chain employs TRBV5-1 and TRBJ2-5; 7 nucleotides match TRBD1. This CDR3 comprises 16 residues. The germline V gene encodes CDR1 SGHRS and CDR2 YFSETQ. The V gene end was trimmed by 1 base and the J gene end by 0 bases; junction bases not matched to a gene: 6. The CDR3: CASSLRTGQNQETQYF. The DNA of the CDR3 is TGCGCCAGCAGCTTGAGGACAGGCCAAAACCAAGAGACCCAGTACTTC.

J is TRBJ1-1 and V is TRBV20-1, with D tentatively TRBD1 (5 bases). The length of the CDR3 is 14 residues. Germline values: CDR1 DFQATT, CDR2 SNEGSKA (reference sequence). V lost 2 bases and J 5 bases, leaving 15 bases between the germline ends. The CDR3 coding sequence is TGCAGTGCTAGATGGGGAGCAGGGTATACTGAAGCTTTCTTT. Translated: CSARWGAGYTEAFF.

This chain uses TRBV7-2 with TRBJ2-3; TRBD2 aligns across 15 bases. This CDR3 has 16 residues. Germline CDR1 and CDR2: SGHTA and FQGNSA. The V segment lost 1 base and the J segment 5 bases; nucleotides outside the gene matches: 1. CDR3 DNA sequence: TGTGCCAGCAGCTTAGGGGGACTAGCGGGGGGAGATACGCAGTATTTT. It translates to CASSLGGLAGGDTQYF.

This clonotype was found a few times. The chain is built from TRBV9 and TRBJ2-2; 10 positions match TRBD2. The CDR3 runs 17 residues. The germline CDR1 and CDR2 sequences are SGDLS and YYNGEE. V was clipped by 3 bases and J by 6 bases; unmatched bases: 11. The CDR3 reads CASSARGAGGLSGELFF. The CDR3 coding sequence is TGTGCCAGCAGCGCGAGGGGAGCGGGAGGGCTCTCCGGGGAGCTGTTTTTT. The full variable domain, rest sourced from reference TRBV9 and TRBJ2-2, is DSGVTQTPKHLITATGQRVTLRCSPRSGDLSVYWYQQSLDQGLQFLIQYYNGEERAKGNILERFSAQQFPDLHSELNLSSLELGDSALYFCASSARGAGGLSGELFFGEGSRLTVL.

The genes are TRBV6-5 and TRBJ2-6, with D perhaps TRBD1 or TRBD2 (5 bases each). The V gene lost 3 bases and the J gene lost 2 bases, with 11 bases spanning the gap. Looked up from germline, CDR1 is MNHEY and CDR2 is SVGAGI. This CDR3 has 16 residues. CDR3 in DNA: TGTGCCAGCAGTTATGAGAGGGGCGCTGGGGCCAACGTCCTGACTTTC. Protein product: CASSYERGAGANVLTF.

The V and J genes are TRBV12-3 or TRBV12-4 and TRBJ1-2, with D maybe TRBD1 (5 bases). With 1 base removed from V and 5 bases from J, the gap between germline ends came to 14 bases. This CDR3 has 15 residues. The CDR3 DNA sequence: TGTGCCAGCAGTTTAGATGGGGGGATGGTTTATGGCTACACCTTC. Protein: CASSLDGGMVYGYTF.

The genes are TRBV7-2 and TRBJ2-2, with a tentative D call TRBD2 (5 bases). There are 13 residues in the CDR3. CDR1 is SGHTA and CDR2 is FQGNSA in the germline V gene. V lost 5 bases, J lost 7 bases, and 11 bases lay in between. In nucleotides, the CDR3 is TGTGCCAGCAGCCCTCACCGGGGCGGGGAGCTGTTTTTT. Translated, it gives CASSPHRGGELFF.